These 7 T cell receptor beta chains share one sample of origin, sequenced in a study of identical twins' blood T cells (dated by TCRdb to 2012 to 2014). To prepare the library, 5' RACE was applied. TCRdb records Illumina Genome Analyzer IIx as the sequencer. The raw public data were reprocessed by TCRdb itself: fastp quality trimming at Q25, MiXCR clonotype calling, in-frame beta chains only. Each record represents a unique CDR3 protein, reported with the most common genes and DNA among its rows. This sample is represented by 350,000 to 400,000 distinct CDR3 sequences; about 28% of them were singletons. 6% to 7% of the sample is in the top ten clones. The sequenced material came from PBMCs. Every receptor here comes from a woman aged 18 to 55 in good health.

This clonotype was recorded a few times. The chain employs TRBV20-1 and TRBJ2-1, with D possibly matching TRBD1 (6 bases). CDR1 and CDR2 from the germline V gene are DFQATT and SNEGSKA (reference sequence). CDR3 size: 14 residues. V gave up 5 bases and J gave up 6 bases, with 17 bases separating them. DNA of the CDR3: TGCAGTGCTTCCGGGACACCCGGTGGCAATGAGCAGTTCTTC. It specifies CSASGTPGGNEQFF.

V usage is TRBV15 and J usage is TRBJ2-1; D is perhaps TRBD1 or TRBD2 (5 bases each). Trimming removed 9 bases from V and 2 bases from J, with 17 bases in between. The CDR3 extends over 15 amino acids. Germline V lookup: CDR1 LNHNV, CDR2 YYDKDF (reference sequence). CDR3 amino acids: CATGPDPGPYNEQFF. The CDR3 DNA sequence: TGTGCCACGGGCCCTGACCCGGGGCCCTACAATGAGCAGTTCTTC.

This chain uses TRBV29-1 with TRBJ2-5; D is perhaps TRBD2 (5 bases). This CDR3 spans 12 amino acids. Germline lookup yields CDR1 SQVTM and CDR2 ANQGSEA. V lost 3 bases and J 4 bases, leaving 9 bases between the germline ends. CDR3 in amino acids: CSVDSGLETQYF. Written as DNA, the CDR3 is TGCAGCGTTGACAGCGGTCTAGAGACCCAGTACTTC. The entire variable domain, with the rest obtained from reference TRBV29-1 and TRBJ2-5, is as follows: SAVISQKPSRDICQRGTSLTIQCQVDSQVTMMFWYRQQPGQSLTLIATANQGSEATYESGFVIDKFPISRPNLTFSTLTVSNMSPEDSSIYLCSVDSGLETQYFGPGTRLLVL.

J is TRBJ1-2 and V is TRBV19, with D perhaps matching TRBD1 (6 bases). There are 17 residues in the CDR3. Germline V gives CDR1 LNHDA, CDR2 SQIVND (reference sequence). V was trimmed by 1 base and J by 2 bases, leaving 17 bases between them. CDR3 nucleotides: TGTGCCAGTAGTATAGGTCGGTGGAGACAGGACAACTATGGCTACACCTTC. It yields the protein CASSIGRWRQDNYGYTF.

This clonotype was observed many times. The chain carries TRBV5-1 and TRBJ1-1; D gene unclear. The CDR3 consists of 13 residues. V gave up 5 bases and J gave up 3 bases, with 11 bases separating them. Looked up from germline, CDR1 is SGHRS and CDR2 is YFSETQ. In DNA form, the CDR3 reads TGCGCCAGCAGGAGAGGGAGGGACACTGAAGCTTTCTTT. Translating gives CASRRGRDTEAFF.

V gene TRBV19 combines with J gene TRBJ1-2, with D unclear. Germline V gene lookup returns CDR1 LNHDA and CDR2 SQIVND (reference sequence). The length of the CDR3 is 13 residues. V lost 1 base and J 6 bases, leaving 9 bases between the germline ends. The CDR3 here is CASSIGSVHGYTF. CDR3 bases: TGTGCCAGTAGTATAGGATCTGTCCATGGCTACACCTTC.

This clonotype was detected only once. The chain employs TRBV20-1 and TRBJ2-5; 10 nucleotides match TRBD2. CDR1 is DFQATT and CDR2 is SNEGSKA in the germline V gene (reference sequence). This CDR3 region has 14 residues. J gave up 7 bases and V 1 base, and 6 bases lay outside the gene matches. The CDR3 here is CSARGLAGVGTQYF. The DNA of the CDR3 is TGCAGTGCTAGAGGCCTAGCGGGGGTGGGGACCCAGTACTTC.